This TCR beta chain is drawn from a study of vaccination effects on CD4 cells after COVID-19. General study points: Clones of infection and vaccine origin contracted markedly late after vaccination.

Using viral peptide pools, the ViraFEST assay grew out antigen-specific CD4+ T cells prior to sequencing. Culture proceeded for 10 days, and CD4+ T cells were then isolated. Vaccinated recipients, who were negative for nucleocapsid antibodies, had no history of SARS-CoV-2 infection. Wells each received more than 1.5 million PBMC, cultured with approximately 10 IU/ml IL-2 and 10 ug/ml peptides. For this clone: Its antigen is undetermined.

Profiled with immunoSEQ multiplex PCR; TCRdb holds only in-frame clones, not every one. Of 70,000 to 95,000 clones in the sample, 74% are singletons; the top ten hold roughly 1.8%. The starting material was CD4+ T cells from PBMCs cultured with HCoV-229E spike peptides, obtained before COVID-19 vaccination. The sequence derives from a human donor who received a COVID-19 vaccine.

This CDR3 reads CASSGQSTNTGELFF. DNA for the CDR3: TGTGCCAGCAGCGGACAGTCAACGAACACCGGGGAGCTGTTTTTT. The chain couples TRBV7-2 to TRBJ2-2, with D possibly being TRBD1 (6 bases). The CDR3 contains 15 residues. The germline CDR1 and CDR2 sequences are SGHTA and FQGNSA. V was clipped by 5 bases and J by 0 bases, with 10 bases between them.